This T cell receptor beta chain was observed in a study of blood T cell repertoires in COVID-19 (dated by TCRdb to the early 2020s). Turning to the overall study: The collaborator samples originated in the United States, Italy and Spain and spanned the acute and convalescent phases of COVID-19. The prospective study material was composed of cDNA or gDNA derived from T cells, B-cell-depleted T cells, or PBMCs. The dataset comprised deeply sampled blood TCRbeta repertoires from subjects exposed to, actively infected with, or recovered from COVID-19. The repertoires were released in a freely available public database meant as a resource for research on the immune response to SARS-CoV-2. Samples came from the ongoing ImmuneRACE study (first 160 participants) plus 1,254 subjects from 6 global collaborators. Nearly every sample came with metadata listing a de-identified subject ID, COVID-19 status, age in years and sex. Where available, HLA class I and class II types were obtained from metadata supplied by the sample provider rather than from assay-based typing. The investigation overall reported the following: Clinical and demographic metadata were provided uncurated, with the amount varying by source and participant.

About this clone itself: This receptor's antigen is unknown. No base qualities exist here, and no much larger clone lies one base off it.

Inclusive of the bounding cysteine and phenylalanine, the CDR3 is 12 residues long. The entry retains the CDR3 DNA only, 36 bases that are in frame from base 1. V lost 9 bases and J lost 5 bases, and the count of bases not matched to a germline gene is 3. The germline V gene (reference sequence) specifies LNHDA as CDR1 and SQIVND as CDR2. TCRbeta CDR3 regions were amplified from genomic DNA by means of the immunoSEQ Assay, a bias-controlled multiplex PCR. The authors' analysis ran thus. The number of nucleated cells in each sample was estimated from the amplification of reference gene primers within the assay. Sequence reads were collapsed and filtered to measure the absolute abundance of every unique TCRbeta CDR3 rearrangement. For each sample, productive Simpson clonality was calculated as the square root of Simpson's diversity index across productive rearrangements. TCRdb holds this immuneACCESS table with in-frame rearrangements only. Some clones are missing; in checked studies, unresolved V genes explain under half, and the rest has no known cause. V, J and clone size are taken as reported in that table, and D and trimming were inferred from the DNA itself. The table for this sample lists roughly 280,000 clones; roughly 86% of them were counted only once. The top ten clones comprise 3.6% of the sample.

Collaborating institutions collected whole blood in K2EDTA tubes following their own protocols. For TCRbeta analysis, collaborators shipped samples in one of three forms: frozen whole blood, isolated PBMCs, or DNA extracted from either of those sample types. The TCR was taken from a man between 18 and 29 years old with active or convalescent COVID-19. Recombination linked TRBV19 to TRBJ1-5; the central 8 bases match TRBD1. Sequencing was performed on peripheral blood. The DNA reads as follows: TGTGCCAGCAAACAGGGGGATCAGCCCCAGCATTTT. Its coded protein is CASKQGDQPQHF.